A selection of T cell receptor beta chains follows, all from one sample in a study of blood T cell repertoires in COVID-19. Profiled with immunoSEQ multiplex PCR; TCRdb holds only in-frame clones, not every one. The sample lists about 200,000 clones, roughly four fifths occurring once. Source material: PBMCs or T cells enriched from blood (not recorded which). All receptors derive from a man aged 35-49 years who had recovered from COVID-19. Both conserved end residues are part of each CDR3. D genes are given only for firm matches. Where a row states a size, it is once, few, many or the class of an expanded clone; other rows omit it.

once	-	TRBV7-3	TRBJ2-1	TGTGCCAGCAGCTTATCCGGGAGTAGAAATGAGCAGTTCTTC	CASSLSGSRNEQFF
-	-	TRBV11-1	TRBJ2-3	TGTGCCAGCAGTTCCTTCCTCGCGCCCACAGATACGCAGTATTTT	CASSSFLAPTDTQYF
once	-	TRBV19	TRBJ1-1	TGTGCCAGTACCTCCCCGGCGGGCCGCGGCCCGAACACTGAAGCTTTCTTT	CASTSPAGRGPNTEAFF
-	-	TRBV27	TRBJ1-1	TGTGCCAGCAGTCCTCAAGGGGGTTTGAACACTGAAGCTTTCTTT	CASSPQGGLNTEAFF
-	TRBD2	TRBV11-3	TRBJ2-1	TGTGCCAGCAGCTTAGACGGGACTACCGGCAATGAGCAGTTCTTC	CASSLDGTTGNEQFF
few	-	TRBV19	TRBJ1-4	TGTGCCAGTAGCACCGAGAACTGGTGGACTAATGAAAAACTGTTTTTT	CASSTENWWTNEKLFF
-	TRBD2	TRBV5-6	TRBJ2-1	TGTGCCAGCAGCTTCAGACTAGCGGTGGCCTACAATGAGCAGTTCTTC	CASSFRLAVAYNEQFF
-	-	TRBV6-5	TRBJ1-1	TGTGCCACCCAGGGATACCGGGACACAGCGAAAGCTTTCTTT	CATQGYRDTAKAFF
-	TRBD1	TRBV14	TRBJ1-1	TGTGCCAGCAGCCCGACAGGGGGGGCGAACACTGAAGCTTTCTTT	CASSPTGGANTEAFF
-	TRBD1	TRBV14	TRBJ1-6	TGTGCCAGCAGCCCAGACAAGACAGGGGGCAATTCACCCCTCCACTTT	CASSPDKTGGNSPLHF
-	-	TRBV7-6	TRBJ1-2	TGTGCCAGCACCCCCCTTCTGAGGATAGGAGTCGATGGCTACACCTTC	CASTPLLRIGVDGYTF
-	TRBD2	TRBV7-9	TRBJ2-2	TGTGCCAGCAGCTGGGGGGGGAACACCGGGGAGCTGTTTTTT	CASSWGGNTGELFF
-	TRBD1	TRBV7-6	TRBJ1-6	TGTGCCAGCAGCTTAGAATCTCGGGCAGGGGGAGGTTCACCCCTCCACTTT	CASSLESRAGGGSPLHF
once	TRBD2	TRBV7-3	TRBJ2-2	TGTGCCAGCAGCAAGACTAGCGGGTCGAACACCGGGGAGCTGTTTTTT	CASSKTSGSNTGELFF
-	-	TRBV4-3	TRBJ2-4	TGCGCCAGCAGCCAAGATATTACCTCAAGAGGCATTCAGTACTTC	CASSQDITSRGIQYF
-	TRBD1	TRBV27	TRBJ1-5	TGTGCCAGCAGGCCTACAGGGGCCGGTCAGCCCCAGCATTTT	CASRPTGAGQPQHF
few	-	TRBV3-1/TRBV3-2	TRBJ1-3	TGTGCCAGCAGCCAAGGACAGAACCCCTTCTCTGGAAACACCATATATTTT	CASSQGQNPFSGNTIYF
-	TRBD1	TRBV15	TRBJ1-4	TGTGCCACCACCCTGGGACAGGGGTCGGCAACTAATGAAAAACTGTTTTTT	CATTLGQGSATNEKLFF
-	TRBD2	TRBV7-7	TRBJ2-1	TGTGCTAGCAGCTTAGACGGGAGGGTAGGGAATGAGCAGTTCTTC	CASSLDGRVGNEQFF
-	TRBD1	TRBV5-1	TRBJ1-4	TGCGCCAGCAGCTTGACAGGGGGGGCTTATGAAAAACTGTTTTTT	CASSLTGGAYEKLFF
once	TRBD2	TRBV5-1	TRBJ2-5	TGCGCCAGCAGCTTACGGACTAGCGGTGACCAAGAGACCCAGTACTTC	CASSLRTSGDQETQYF
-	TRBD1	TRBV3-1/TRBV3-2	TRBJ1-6	TGTGCCAGCAGCCAAGAGGGAGTTGGGACAGGCAATTCACCCCTCCACTTT	CASSQEGVGTGNSPLHF
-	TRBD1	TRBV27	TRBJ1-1	TGTGCCAGCAGTTCACAGGGGGCAAAATCTAACACTGAAGCTTTCTTT	CASSSQGAKSNTEAFF
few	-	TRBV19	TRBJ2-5	TGTGCCAGAAAACAAACGCAGGGCGACAAGGAGACCCAGTACTTC	CARKQTQGDKETQYF
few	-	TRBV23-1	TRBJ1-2	TGCGCCAGCAGTCCACCCCCAGGGGCCCCCTGGGGTGGTGGCTACACCTTC	CASSPPPGAPWGGGYTF
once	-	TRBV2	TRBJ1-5	TGTGCCAGCAGTGAAGTAGGGGGTAAAGGGGATCAGCCCCAGCATTTT	CASSEVGGKGDQPQHF
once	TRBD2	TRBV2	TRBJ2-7	TGTGCCAGCAGTATTCCGGGACTAGAAACTAACGAGCAGTACTTC	CASSIPGLETNEQYF
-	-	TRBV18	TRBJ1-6	TGTGCCAGCTCACCTCGGGGGGACAATTCACCCCTCCACTTT	CASSPRGDNSPLHF
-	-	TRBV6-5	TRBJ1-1	TGTGCCAGCAGTTACTCGAGAACAGGGACCACTGAAGCTTTCTTT	CASSYSRTGTTEAFF
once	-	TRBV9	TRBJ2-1	TGTGCCAGCAGCGTAGGAACAATCTCCTACAATGAGCAGTTCTTC	CASSVGTISYNEQFF
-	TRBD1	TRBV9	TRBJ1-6	TGTGCCAGCAGCCGGGACAGCCGAGCCAATACTTATAATTCACCCCTCCACTTT	CASSRDSRANTYNSPLHF
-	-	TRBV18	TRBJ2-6	TGTGCCAGCTCACTTCCTACGCATTCTGGGGCCAACGTCCTGACTTTC	CASSLPTHSGANVLTF
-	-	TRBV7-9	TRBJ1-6	TGTGCCACAGGCGCCCTGCAGGGGAATTCACCCCTCCACTTT	CATGALQGNSPLHF
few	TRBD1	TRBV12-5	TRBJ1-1	TGTGCTAGTGGACCCGATGGACAGGGTAGGACTGAAGCTTTCTTT	CASGPDGQGRTEAFF
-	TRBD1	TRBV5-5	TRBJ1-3	TGTGCCAGCAGCTTGGAGAAGGATCTGACAGGGGTCGGAAACACCATATATTTT	CASSLEKDLTGVGNTIYF
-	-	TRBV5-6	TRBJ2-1	TGTGCCAGCAGCTCCAAAACCTCTCTACGGTTCTTC	CASSSKTSLRFF
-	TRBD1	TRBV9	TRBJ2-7	TGTGCCAGCAGCGTAGGTTGGGGACAGGGGGTGCAGTACTTC	CASSVGWGQGVQYF
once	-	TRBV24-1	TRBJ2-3	TGTGCCACCAGTGCAGTGGCCCGGGACTCCTTCTCAGCAGATACGCAGTATTTT	CATSAVARDSFSADTQYF
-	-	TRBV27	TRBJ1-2	TGTGCCAGCAGTTTTTCCGGGTCCGACTATGGCTACACCTTC	CASSFSGSDYGYTF
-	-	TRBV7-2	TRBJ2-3	TGTGCCAGCAGCTTAGGGCATACAGATACGCAGTATTTT	CASSLGHTDTQYF
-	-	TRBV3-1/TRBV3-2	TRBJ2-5	TGTGCCAGCAGCCAAGGTACCAGAATAAGATACCAAGAGACCCAGTACTTC	CASSQGTRIRYQETQYF
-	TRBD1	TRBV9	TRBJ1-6	TGTGCCAGCAGCCCTTTACCGGGACAGGGAAATTCACCCCTCCACTTT	CASSPLPGQGNSPLHF
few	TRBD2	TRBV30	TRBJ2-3	TGTGCCTGGAGTCCGGGACTAGCGGCAGATACGCAGTATTTT	CAWSPGLAADTQYF
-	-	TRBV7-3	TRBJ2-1	TGTGCCAGCAGCGTAACAGGGGATGGCGGGAGGATCAATGAGCAGTTCTTC	CASSVTGDGGRINEQFF
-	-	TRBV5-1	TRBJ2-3	TGCGCCAGCAGCGGTTCCTACACAGATACGCAGTATTTT	CASSGSYTDTQYF
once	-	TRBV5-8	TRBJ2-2	TGTGCCAGCAGCTTTCAACCGAACCCTATGCCCGGGGAGCTGTTTTTT	CASSFQPNPMPGELFF
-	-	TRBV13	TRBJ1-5	TGTGCCAGCAGCTCATCCCGCAATCAGCCCCAGCATTTT	CASSSSRNQPQHF